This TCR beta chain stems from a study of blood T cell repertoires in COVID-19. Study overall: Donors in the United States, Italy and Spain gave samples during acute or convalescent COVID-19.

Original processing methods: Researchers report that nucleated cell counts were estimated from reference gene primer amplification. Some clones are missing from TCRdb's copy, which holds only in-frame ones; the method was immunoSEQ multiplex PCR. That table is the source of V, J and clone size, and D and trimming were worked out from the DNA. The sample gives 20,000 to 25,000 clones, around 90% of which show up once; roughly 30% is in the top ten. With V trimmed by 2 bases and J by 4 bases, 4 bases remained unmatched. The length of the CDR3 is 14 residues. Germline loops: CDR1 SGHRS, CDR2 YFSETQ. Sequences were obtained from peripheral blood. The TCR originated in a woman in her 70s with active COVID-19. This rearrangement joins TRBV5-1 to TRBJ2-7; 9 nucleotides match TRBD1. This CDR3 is CASSFPGQGYEQYF. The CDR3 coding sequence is TGCGCCAGCAGCTTTCCGGGACAGGGATACGAGCAGTACTTC. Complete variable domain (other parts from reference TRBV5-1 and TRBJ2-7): KAGVTQTPRYLIKTRGQQVTLSCSPISGHRSVSWYQQTPGQGLQFLFEYFSETQRNKGNFPGRFSGRQFSNSRSEMNVSTLELGDSALYLCASSFPGQGYEQYFGPGTRLTVT.